Included here is one T cell receptor (beta chain) sequence, with context. Its target antigen remains unknown. No base qualities exist here, and no much larger clone lies one base off it. TCRbeta CDR3 regions were amplified from genomic DNA using the immunoSEQ Assay, a bias-controlled multiplex PCR. The authors processed their data as follows. The number of nucleated cells in each sample was estimated by amplification of reference gene primers within the assay. Sequence reads were collapsed and filtered to measure the absolute abundance of every unique TCRbeta CDR3 rearrangement. For each sample, productive Simpson clonality was calculated by taking the square root of Simpson's diversity index across productive rearrangements. TCRdb provides this immuneACCESS table in a form limited to in-frame rearrangements. Some clones are lacking; in checked studies, under half of them reflect an unresolved V gene, and why the rest are absent is not known. V, J and clone size were drawn from that table, and D and trimming were deduced from the DNA. The sample table records 120,000 to 150,000 clones; under 90% of these occur just once. Of the sample, about 40% falls within the top ten clones.

The sample belongs to a study of blood T cell repertoires in COVID-19 (dated by TCRdb to about 2020). As for the study more broadly: Samples from collaborators originated in the United States, Italy and Spain and spanned both the acute and convalescent phases of COVID-19. The samples were drawn from the first 160 participants of the ongoing ImmuneRACE study and from 950 to 1,500 subjects provided by 6 global collaborators. Nearly every sample came with metadata listing a de-identified subject ID, COVID-19 status, age in years and sex. Deeply sampled blood TCRbeta repertoires from subjects exposed to, actively infected with, or recovered from COVID-19 were included in the dataset. HLA class I and class II types, where available, came from metadata supplied by the sample provider rather than from assay-based typing. The material from the prospective study consisted of cDNA or gDNA derived from T cells, B-cell-depleted T cells, or PBMCs. The repertoires were released in a freely available public database meant as a resource for research on the immune response to SARS-CoV-2. Points the paper makes about the study in general: The amount of clinical and demographic metadata varied by source and participant and was provided uncurated.

Each collaborating institution followed its own protocols to collect whole blood in K2EDTA tubes. For TCRbeta analysis, collaborators shipped samples in one of three forms: frozen whole blood, isolated PBMCs, or DNA extracted from either of those sample types. V was cut back by 0 bases and J by 3 bases, leaving a gap of 12 bases between them. The germline V gene provides CDR1 KGHSH and CDR2 LQKENI. The CDR3 covers 16 residues, taking in both the cysteine and the phenylalanine. The DNA shown is the 48-base CDR3, in frame from base 1. The sample taken for sequencing was peripheral blood. The sequence came from a human donor in a cohort sampled during active COVID-19. The chain joins TRBV18 to TRBJ2-1; a weak D assignment points to TRBD1 (5 bases agree). The CDR3 reads as follows: CASSPPIRALYNEQFF. In nucleotide form, the sequence is TGTGCCAGCTCACCACCGATCAGGGCTCTCTACAATGAGCAGTTCTTC. The full variable domain, completed from the reference TRBV18 and TRBJ2-1 proteins outside the CDR3, reads NAGVMQNPRHLVRRRGQEARLRCSPMKGHSHVYWYRQLPEEGLKFMVYLQKENIIDESGMPKERFSAEFPKEGPSILRIQQVVRGDSAAYFCASSPPIRALYNEQFFGPGTRLTVL.